Below, 2 T cell receptor beta chains from the same sample are listed, as sequenced in a study of prognosis after radiotherapy for stage I lung cancer. Genomic DNA was subjected to two-round multiplex PCR for amplification of TCR beta CDR3. Amplification during the initial PCR round employed primers specific to each TRBV and TRBJ gene. MiXCR, run by TCRdb on the multiplex PCR reads, gives a single entry per CDR3 protein. The top ten clones hold under 30% of a sample with some 36,000 distinct CDR3 sequences, less than 25% of them seen once. Here the sequenced sample was PBMCs, taken before or after stereotactic body radiation therapy (not recorded which). Receptor source: a donor over 45 with non-small cell lung cancer.

This clonotype was counted many times. The CDR3: CASSLNGRLGSSYNEQFF. In DNA, the CDR3 is TGTGCCAGCAGCTTAAATGGAAGACTAGGGAGCTCCTACAATGAGCAGTTCTTC. This chain connects TRBV7-3 to TRBJ2-1; D is possibly TRBD2 (6 bases). The V and J ends lost 1 base and 0 bases respectively, with 16 bases between them. Germline lookup yields CDR1 SGHTA and CDR2 FQGTGA. This CDR3 region has 18 residues. Full variable domain (remainder filled in from reference TRBV7-3 and TRBJ2-1): GAGVSQTPSNKVTEKGKYVELRCDPISGHTALYWYRQSLGQGPEFLIYFQGTGAADDSGLPNDRFFAVRPEGSVSTLKIQRTERGDSAVYLCASSLNGRLGSSYNEQFFGPGTRLTVL.

In its sample, this clonotype was seen many times. V and J are TRBV28 and TRBJ2-3, with unresolved D. Germline lookup yields CDR1 MDHEN and CDR2 SYDVKM. V lost 5 bases to trimming and J lost 2 bases, with 11 bases between them. CDR3 length: 14 residues. The CDR3 reads CASSTDETTDTQYF. The CDR3 DNA is TGTGCCAGCAGTACTGACGAAACCACAGATACGCAGTATTTT.